These T cell receptor beta chains were read from a single sample in a study of blood T cell repertoires in COVID-19. Using immunoSEQ multiplex PCR, the repertoire was profiled, and TCRdb retains in-frame clones only, with some absent. The table includes about 310,000 clones, around nine tenths detected once. Sequencing was performed on PBMCs or T cells enriched from blood (not recorded which). These receptors all stem from a woman in her thirties who had recovered from COVID-19. Each CDR3 is given with its conserved first and last residue. D genes are given only for firm matches. The size entry is marked missing in some rows and otherwise reads once, few, many or a size class.

CDR3 protein | CDR3 DNA | J gene | V gene | clone size | D gene
CASSRSGGGNNEQFF | TGTGCCAGCAGCCGCAGCGGGGGAGGGAACAATGAGCAGTTCTTC | TRBJ2-1 | TRBV7-3 | - | TRBD2
CASSFSGTGTLLVF | TGTGCCAGCAGCTTTTCCGGGACAGGGACTTTGTTGGTGTTC | TRBJ2-7 | TRBV11-2 | once | TRBD1
CASSFWRGGAGTEAFF | - | TRBJ1-1 | TRBV28 | - | -
CASSPARGPYYEQYF | TGTGCCAGCTCACCGGCACGAGGGCCTTACTACGAGCAGTACTTC | TRBJ2-7 | TRBV18 | - | -
CASLPRDRDRDTQYF | TGTGCCAGCCTCCCCCGGGACAGGGATAGGGATACGCAGTATTTT | TRBJ2-3 | TRBV19 | few | TRBD1
CASSQDGLINQPQHF | TGCGCCAGCAGCCAAGATGGGCTGATCAATCAGCCCCAGCATTTT | TRBJ1-5 | TRBV4-3 | - | -
CASRQGVDEKLFF | TGTGCCAGCAGACAGGGGGTGGATGAAAAACTGTTTTTT | TRBJ1-4 | TRBV12-3/TRBV12-4 | - | TRBD1
CASRPTGGNQPQHF | TGTGCCAGTCGACCCACGGGGGGCAATCAGCCCCAGCATTTT | TRBJ1-5 | TRBV6-5 | - | -
CSASDGTDNQPQHF | TGCAGTGCTAGTGATGGGACAGACAATCAGCCCCAGCATTTT | TRBJ1-5 | TRBV20-1 | - | TRBD1
CAISGLAGHNEQFF | TGTGCCATCAGTGGACTAGCGGGCCACAATGAGCAGTTCTTC | TRBJ2-1 | TRBV10-3 | - | TRBD2
CASSYSGTSGRVEYNEQFF | TGTGCCAGTAGTTACTCTGGGACTAGCGGGAGGGTAGAGTACAATGAGCAGTTCTTC | TRBJ2-1 | TRBV19 | - | TRBD2
CASSLVGGYYEQYF | TGTGCCAGCAGCTTAGTGGGGGGATACTACGAGCAGTACTTC | TRBJ2-7 | TRBV7-2 | - | -
CSVSPPAGGSISYNEQFF | TGCAGCGTATCCCCTCCAGCGGGAGGCTCGATTTCCTACAATGAGCAGTTCTTC | TRBJ2-1 | TRBV29-1 | - | TRBD2
CATLTGDYGYTF | TGTGCCACCCTTACAGGGGACTATGGCTACACCTTC | TRBJ1-2 | TRBV6-1 | - | TRBD1
CAWEGTSGFEQYF | TGTGCCTGGGAAGGGACTAGCGGGTTCGAGCAGTACTTC | TRBJ2-7 | TRBV30 | - | TRBD2
CASSQDIRERLDGYTF | TGTGCCAGCAGCCAAGATATTCGGGAACGTCTGGACGGCTACACCTTC | TRBJ1-2 | TRBV3-1/TRBV3-2 | once | -
CASSQVGGFLAYEQYF | TGTGCCAGCAGCCAAGTTGGCGGGTTTCTAGCCTACGAGCAGTACTTC | TRBJ2-7 | TRBV14 | - | -
CASSPRSGNTEAFF | TGTGCCAGCAGCCCCCGGAGTGGTAACACTGAAGCTTTCTTT | TRBJ1-1 | TRBV16 | - | -
CASSLERASTDTQYF | TGCGCCAGCAGCTTGGAGAGGGCGAGCACAGATACGCAGTATTTT | TRBJ2-3 | TRBV5-1 | - | -
CASSQRESDNEQFF | TGTGCCAGCAGCCAGCGGGAATCGGACAATGAGCAGTTCTTC | TRBJ2-1 | TRBV3-1/TRBV3-2 | once | -
CATSDSGTGANNEQFF | TGTGCCACCAGTGACAGCGGGACAGGGGCGAACAATGAGCAGTTCTTC | TRBJ2-1 | TRBV24-1 | - | TRBD1
CSTITRNTEAFF | TGCAGCACCATCACACGAAACACTGAAGCTTTCTTT | TRBJ1-1 | TRBV29-1 | few | -
CASSDKGTGEGYTF | TGTGCCAGCAGCGATAAGGGGACAGGGGAAGGCTACACCTTC | TRBJ1-2 | TRBV13 | - | TRBD1
CASRLTGTIDNEQFF | TGTGCCAGCAGGTTAACGGGGACTATAGACAATGAGCAGTTCTTC | TRBJ2-1 | TRBV7-3 | - | TRBD2
CASSLTGGPYEQYF | TGCGCCAGCAGCTTAACAGGGGGCCCATACGAGCAGTACTTC | TRBJ2-7 | TRBV5-1 | - | TRBD1
CASSQRGIDGDNAQPQHF | TGTGCCAGCAGCCAGAGGGGGATCGACGGTGACAACGCTCAGCCCCAGCATTTT | TRBJ1-5 | TRBV7-3 | - | -
CASSGTPSYEQYF | TGTGCCAGCAGCGGGACACCCTCCTACGAGCAGTACTTC | TRBJ2-7 | TRBV5-5 | - | -
CASSLKEEGRLRYNEQFF | TGTGCCAGCAGCCTAAAAGAAGAGGGTCGTCTCCGCTACAATGAGCAGTTCTTC | TRBJ2-1 | TRBV4-2 | - | -
CASSRGLAGYYEQYF | TGCGCCAGCAGCAGGGGACTAGCGGGCTACTACGAGCAGTACTTC | TRBJ2-7 | TRBV5-1 | few | TRBD2
CASSLAGEANTGELFF | TGCGCCAGCAGCTTGGCAGGGGAAGCGAACACCGGGGAGCTGTTTTTT | TRBJ2-2 | TRBV5-1 | - | -
CASSSPGQDTEAFF | TGTGCCAGCAGTTCACCGGGACAAGACACTGAAGCTTTCTTT | TRBJ1-1 | TRBV28 | - | -
CASYPGHRNTEAFF | TGTGCCAGCTACCCCGGACACAGGAACACTGAAGCTTTCTTT | TRBJ1-1 | TRBV6-5 | - | -
CASSALDGARGNTIYF | TGTGCCAGCAGCGCCCTTGATGGGGCGCGGGGAAACACCATATATTTT | TRBJ1-3 | TRBV9 | - | -
CASSQGGPETSTDTQYF | TGTGCCAGCAGCCAAGGAGGGCCTGAAACTAGCACAGATACGCAGTATTTT | TRBJ2-3 | TRBV4-2 | - | -
CASSSLTSGSYEQYF | TGTGCCAGCAGCTCCTTGACTAGCGGGAGCTACGAGCAGTACTTC | TRBJ2-7 | TRBV7-3 | - | TRBD2
CAISESIPPVTEAFF | TGTGCCATCAGTGAGTCGATCCCACCGGTCACTGAAGCTTTCTTT | TRBJ1-1 | TRBV10-3 | - | -
CASSVEAGDMADTQYF | TGTGCCAGCAGCGTAGAGGCGGGAGATATGGCAGATACGCAGTATTTT | TRBJ2-3 | TRBV9 | - | TRBD2
CASSSTRLTEAFF | TGCGCCAGCAGTTCCACCAGACTCACTGAAGCTTTCTTT | TRBJ1-1 | TRBV5-1 | - | -
CASSLVIGGPAEAFF | TGTGCCAGCAGCTTAGTGATCGGGGGGCCGGCTGAAGCTTTCTTT | TRBJ1-1 | TRBV7-9 | - | -
CASSPEGQETQYF | TGTGCCAGCTCACCAGAGGGTCAAGAGACCCAGTACTTC | TRBJ2-5 | TRBV18 | - | -
CASSPDRTYGYTF | TGTGCCAGCTCACCGGACAGGACCTATGGCTACACCTTC | TRBJ1-2 | TRBV18 | once | TRBD1
CASSPRTSATDTQYF | TGTGCCAGCAGCCCCAGGACTAGCGCTACAGATACGCAGTATTTT | TRBJ2-3 | TRBV5-8 | - | TRBD2
CAWSPDRAASYEQYF | TGTGCCTGGAGTCCTGACAGGGCGGCGTCCTACGAGCAGTACTTC | TRBJ2-7 | TRBV30 | - | TRBD1
CASSFRHWEFTDTQYF | TGTGCCAGCAGCTTCCGTCACTGGGAGTTCACAGATACGCAGTATTTT | TRBJ2-3 | TRBV11-2 | - | -
CASSPGTSGDNEQFF | TGTGCCAGCAGCCCTGGGACTAGCGGGGACAATGAGCAGTTCTTC | TRBJ2-1 | TRBV3-1/TRBV3-2 | - | TRBD2
CASTRERENSYNEQFF | TGCGCCAGCACGCGGGAGCGGGAGAACTCCTACAATGAGCAGTTCTTC | TRBJ2-1 | TRBV5-1 | - | TRBD2
CASSQGSWDSGYTF | TGTGCCAGCAGCCAAGGCTCGTGGGACTCTGGCTACACCTTC | TRBJ1-2 | TRBV14 | - | -
CASSFPRDSSNQPQHF | TGTGCCAGCAGCTTCCCCCGGGACAGTAGCAATCAGCCCCAGCATTTT | TRBJ1-5 | TRBV5-8 | - | TRBD1
CASSTMGASGNTIYF | TGCGCCAGCAGTACAATGGGGGCCTCTGGAAACACCATATATTTT | TRBJ1-3 | TRBV5-1 | - | -
CASSASGEGYEQYF | TGCGCCAGCAGTGCCTCAGGGGAAGGCTACGAGCAGTACTTC | TRBJ2-7 | TRBV5-1 | once | -
CASSIVPWASGQETQYF | TGCGCCAGCAGCATTGTTCCGTGGGCTAGCGGACAAGAGACCCAGTACTTC | TRBJ2-5 | TRBV5-1 | - | TRBD2
CASSLSLRTGELFF | TGTGCCAGCAGCTTGAGCCTGAGGACCGGGGAGCTGTTTTTT | TRBJ2-2 | TRBV5-6 | - | -